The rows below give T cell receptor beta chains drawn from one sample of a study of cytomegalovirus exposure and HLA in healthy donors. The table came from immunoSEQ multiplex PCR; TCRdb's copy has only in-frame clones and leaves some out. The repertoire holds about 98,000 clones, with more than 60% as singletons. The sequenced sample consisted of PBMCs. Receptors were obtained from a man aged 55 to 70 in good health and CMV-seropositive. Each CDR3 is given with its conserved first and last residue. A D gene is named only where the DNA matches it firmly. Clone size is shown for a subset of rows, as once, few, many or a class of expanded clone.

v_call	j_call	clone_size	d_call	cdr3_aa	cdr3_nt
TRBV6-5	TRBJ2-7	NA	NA	CASRSTGKAEQYF	TGTGCCAGCAGGTCCACAGGGAAAGCCGAGCAGTACTTC
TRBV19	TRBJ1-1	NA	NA	CASRAFRGANTEAFF	TGTGCCAGTAGGGCCTTCCGGGGGGCGAACACTGAAGCTTTCTTT
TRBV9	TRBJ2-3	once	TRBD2	CASSGTSGVSTDTQYF	TGTGCCAGCAGCGGAACTAGCGGGGTTAGCACAGATACGCAGTATTTT
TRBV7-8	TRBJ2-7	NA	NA	CASSTDTTSSYEQYF	TGTGCCAGCAGCACCGACACCACTTCCTCCTACGAGCAGTACTTC
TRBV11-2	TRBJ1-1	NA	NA	CASRVRGMNTEAFF	TGTGCCAGCAGAGTTCGGGGGATGAACACTGAAGCTTTCTTT
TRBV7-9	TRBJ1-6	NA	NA	CSSTRFGPLHF	TGTTCCAGCACCAGATTTGGACCCCTCCACTTT
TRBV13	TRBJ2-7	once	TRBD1	CASSLGDRGVMTYEQYF	TGTGCCAGCAGCTTAGGCGACAGGGGGGTTATGACCTACGAGCAGTACTTC
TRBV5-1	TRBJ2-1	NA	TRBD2	CASAGATVSSNEQFF	TGCGCCAGCGCGGGAGCTACTGTGTCTTCCAATGAGCAGTTCTTC
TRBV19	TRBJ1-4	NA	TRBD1	CASTTTGTGPEGGEKLFF	TGTGCCAGTACCACCACCGGGACAGGCCCTGAGGGGGGAGAAAAACTGTTTTTT
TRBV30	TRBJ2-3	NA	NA	CAWMWHPTDTQYF	TGTGCCTGGATGTGGCACCCCACAGATACGCAGTATTTT
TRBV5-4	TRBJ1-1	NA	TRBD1	CASSLTGTAEAFF	TGTGCCAGCAGCTTGACCGGGACAGCTGAAGCTTTCTTT
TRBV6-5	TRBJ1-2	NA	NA	CASSYIGDSTYGYTF	TGTGCCAGCAGTTACATAGGGGATTCAACATATGGCTACACCTTC
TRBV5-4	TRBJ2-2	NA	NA	CASKVGGPATGELFF	TGTGCCAGCAAAGTCGGGGGGCCGGCGACCGGGGAGCTGTTTTTT
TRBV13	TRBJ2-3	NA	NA	CASSIRAGTSTDTQYF	TGTGCCAGCAGCATTAGAGCGGGCACTAGCACAGATACGCAGTATTTT
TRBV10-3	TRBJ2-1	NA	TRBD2	CAITTSGGYNEQFF	TGTGCCATCACGACTAGCGGGGGCTACAATGAGCAGTTCTTC
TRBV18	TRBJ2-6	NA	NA	CASSNSISSGANVLTF	TGTGCCAGCTCAAATAGCATTAGCTCTGGGGCCAACGTCCTGACTTTC
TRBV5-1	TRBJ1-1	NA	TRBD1	CASSQGQGAILNTEAFF	TGCGCCAGCAGCCAAGGACAGGGTGCGATTCTTAACACTGAAGCTTTCTTT
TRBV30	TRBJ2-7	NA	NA	CALVLGGEQYF	TGTGCCTTGGTCCTTGGGGGCGAGCAGTACTTC
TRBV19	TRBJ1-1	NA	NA	CASRTPRQGVTEAFF	TGTGCCAGTAGAACTCCCAGGCAGGGTGTCACTGAAGCTTTCTTT
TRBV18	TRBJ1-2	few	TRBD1	CASSQSLQGEVNYGYTF	TGTGCCAGCTCACAGTCCCTACAGGGGGAAGTTAACTATGGCTACACCTTC
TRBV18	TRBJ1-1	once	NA	CASSPSGDTEAFF	TGTGCCAGCTCACCCAGTGGAGACACTGAAGCTTTCTTT
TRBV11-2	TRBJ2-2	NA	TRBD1	CASSLTGGSGTGELFF	TGTGCCAGCAGCTTAACAGGGGGCAGTGGCACCGGGGAGCTGTTTTTT
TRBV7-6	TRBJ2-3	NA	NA	CASSLALGGDTQYF	TGTGCCAGCAGCTTAGCGCTGGGGGGAGATACGCAGTATTTT
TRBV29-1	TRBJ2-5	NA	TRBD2	CSVEPGGETQYF	TGCAGCGTTGAGCCCGGGGGGGAGACCCAGTACTTC
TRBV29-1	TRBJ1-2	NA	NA	CSVEETTRQVGYTF	TGCAGCGTTGAAGAGACCACTCGACAGGTTGGCTACACCTTC
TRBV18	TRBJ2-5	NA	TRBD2	CASSPLTLTGTSGGLLKTQYF	TGTGCCAGCTCACCACTCACCCTCACCGGGACTAGCGGGGGGCTTCTAAAGACCCAGTACTTC
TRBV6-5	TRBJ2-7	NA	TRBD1	CASHRGSEQYF	TGTGCCAGCCACAGGGGTTCCGAGCAGTACTTC
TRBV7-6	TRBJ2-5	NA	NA	CASSEQGVETQYF	TGTGCCAGCAGCGAGCAGGGTGTAGAGACCCAGTACTTC
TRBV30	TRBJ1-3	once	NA	CAWSVLRGPGNTIYF	TGTGCCTGGAGTGTACTTAGAGGGCCTGGAAACACCATATATTTT
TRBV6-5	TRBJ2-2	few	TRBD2	CASSPGTSMTGELFF	TGTGCCAGCAGTCCCGGGACTAGTATGACCGGGGAGCTGTTTTTT
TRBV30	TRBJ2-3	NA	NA	CAWSRGYSTDTQYF	TGTGCCTGGAGTCGAGGTTACAGCACAGATACGCAGTATTTT
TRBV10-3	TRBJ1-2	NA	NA	CAISESEGAFYGYTF	TGTGCCATCAGTGAGTCGGAGGGAGCCTTCTATGGCTACACCTTC
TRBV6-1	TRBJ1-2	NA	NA	CASSEDLGLSYGYTF	TGTGCCAGCAGTGAAGATTTGGGACTTAGCTATGGCTACACCTTC
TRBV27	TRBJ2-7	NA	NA	CASSLWGQSSYEQYF	TGTGCCAGCAGTCTATGGGGACAAAGCTCCTACGAGCAGTACTTC
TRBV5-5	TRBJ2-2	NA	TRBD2	CASSLAQTSTTGELFF	TGTGCCAGCAGCTTGGCCCAGACTAGCACGACCGGGGAGCTGTTTTTT
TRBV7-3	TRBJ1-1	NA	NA	CAAGYDTEAFF	TGTGCTGCAGGGTACGACACTGAAGCTTTCTTT
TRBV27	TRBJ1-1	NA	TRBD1	CASKIGDSNTEAFF	TGTGCCAGCAAAATCGGGGACAGCAACACTGAAGCTTTCTTT
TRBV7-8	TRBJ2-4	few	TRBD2	CASSLGYLASSGAKNIQYF	TGTGCCAGCAGCTTGGGGTACCTGGCCAGTAGCGGGGCCAAAAACATTCAGTACTTC
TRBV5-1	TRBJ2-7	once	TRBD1	CASSFHGTGGYEQYF	TGCGCCAGCAGCTTCCATGGGACAGGGGGCTACGAGCAGTACTTC
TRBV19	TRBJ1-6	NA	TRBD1	CASRSQGADNSPLHF	TGTGCCAGTAGATCCCAGGGGGCGGATAATTCACCCCTCCACTTT
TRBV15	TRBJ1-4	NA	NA	CATSSPGSNEKLFF	TGTGCCACCAGCAGTCCGGGTAGTAATGAAAAACTGTTTTTT
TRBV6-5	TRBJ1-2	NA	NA	CASRAIPYGYTF	TGTGCCAGCAGGGCCATCCCGTATGGCTACACCTTC
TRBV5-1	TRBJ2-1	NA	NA	CASNHPDYREQFF	TGCGCCAGCAACCACCCGGATTACAGGGAGCAGTTCTTC
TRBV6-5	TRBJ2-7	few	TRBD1	CASRSGQGAYEQYF	TGTGCCAGCAGGTCCGGACAGGGGGCCTACGAGCAGTACTTC
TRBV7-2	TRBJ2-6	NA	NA	CASSLRSGANVLTF	TGTGCCAGCAGTTTACGGTCTGGGGCCAACGTCCTGACTTTC
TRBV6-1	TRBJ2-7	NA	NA	CASISGQGGIYEQYF	TGTGCGAGCATATCCGGGCAGGGTGGGATCTACGAGCAGTACTTC
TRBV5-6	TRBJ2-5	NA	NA	CASSRWGGLSGEQYF	TGTGCCAGCAGTCGCTGGGGCGGGCTATCGGGGGAGCAGTACTTC
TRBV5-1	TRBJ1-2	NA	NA	CASSMDTYGYTF	TGCGCCAGCAGCATGGACACCTATGGCTACACCTTC
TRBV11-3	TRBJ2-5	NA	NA	CASSFRSDPTTQYF	TGTGCCAGCAGCTTTCGGAGCGACCCCACGACCCAGTACTTC
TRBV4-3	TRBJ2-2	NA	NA	CASSQEVYPNTGELFF	TGCGCCAGCAGCCAAGAGGTCTACCCGAACACCGGGGAGCTGTTTTTT
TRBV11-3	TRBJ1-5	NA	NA	CASSSRQCNQPQHF	TGTGCCAGCAGCTCTCGACAGTGCAATCAGCCCCAGCATTTT
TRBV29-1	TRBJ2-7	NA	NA	CSVEMTRGDYEQYF	TGCAGCGTTGAAATGACAAGGGGCGATTACGAGCAGTACTTC
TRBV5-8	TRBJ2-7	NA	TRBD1	CASSSDRVNEQYF	TGTGCCAGCAGCTCGGACAGGGTTAACGAGCAGTACTTC
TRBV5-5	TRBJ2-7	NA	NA	CASSREGLSYEQYF	TGTGCCAGCAGCCGAGAGGGCCTCTCCTACGAGCAGTACTTC
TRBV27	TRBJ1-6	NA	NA	CASSFKRFNSPLHF	TGTGCCAGCAGTTTTAAGCGGTTTAATTCACCCCTCCACTTT